These 14 T cell receptor beta chains share one sample of origin, sequenced in a study of blood T cell repertoires in COVID-19. Only in-frame clones appear in the TCRdb table, and some are missing; sequencing was by immunoSEQ multiplex PCR. The sample consists of about 190,000 clones, about 91% of them appearing once. The sequencing sample was made of peripheral blood. These receptors all stem from a woman aged 25 to 39 with acute or convalescent COVID-19.

The chain recombines TRBV2 with TRBJ2-5; 8 nucleotides line up with TRBD1. Germline values: CDR1 SNHLY, CDR2 FYNNEI. The ends lost 6 bases at V and 5 bases at J; junction bases unmatched: 5. The CDR3 spans 13 residues. The CDR3 region has the DNA TGTGCCAGCAGGGACAGGGTGGGGGAGACCCAGTACTTC. Its protein is CASRDRVGETQYF.

V gene TRBV6-6 combines with J gene TRBJ1-4; D call uncertain. CDR1 and CDR2 (germline): MNHNY, SVGAGI (reference sequence). This CDR3 region has 16 residues. V gave up 7 bases and J gave up 1 base, with 16 bases separating them. This chain's CDR3 is CASNARVGLTNEKLFF. For the CDR3, the DNA is TGTGCCAGCAATGCACGGGTCGGTCTAACTAATGAAAAACTGTTTTTT.

The gene calls are TRBV5-1 and TRBJ1-5; D is uncertain. CDR3 length: 13 residues. The ends were cut back, 2 bases at V and 4 bases at J, with 7 bases in the middle. Germline V gene lookup returns CDR1 SGHRS and CDR2 YFSETQ. The CDR3 region is CASSLAENQPQHF. The CDR3 nucleotides read TGCGCCAGCAGCTTAGCGGAAAATCAGCCCCAGCATTTT.

The chain joins TRBV10-3 to TRBJ2-1; 11 nucleotides match TRBD2. J gave up 9 bases and V 2 bases, and 12 bases lay outside the gene matches. Germline V gene sequence: CDR1 ENHRY, CDR2 SYGVKD. The CDR3 has 17 residues. The CDR3 DNA follows: TGTGCCATCAGTGAGGAAATAGCGGGAGGGCCTTCCGGTGAGCAGTTCTTC. It specifies CAISEEIAGGPSGEQFF.

This rearrangement joins TRBV5-4 to TRBJ1-4, with D possibly being TRBD1 (6 bases). Germline V gene data show CDR1 as SGHNT and CDR2 as YYREEE (reference sequence). The V end lost 0 bases, the J end lost 8 bases, and 14 bases lay between the germline ends. This CDR3 has 15 amino acids. This CDR3 is CASSLGQDGKEKLFF. The CDR3 DNA is TGTGCCAGCAGCTTGGGACAGGACGGGAAGGAAAAACTGTTTTTT. Full variable domain (outside the CDR3, taken from reference TRBV5-4 and TRBJ1-4): ETGVTQSPTHLIKTRGQQVTLRCSSQSGHNTVSWYQQALGQGPQFIFQYYREEENGRGNFPPRFSGLQFPNYSSELNVNALELDDSALYLCASSLGQDGKEKLFFGSGTQLSVL.

V gene TRBV9 combines with J gene TRBJ2-2; the D is unclear. The germline V and J ends were trimmed by 3 bases and 2 bases, with 8 bases remaining between them. The CDR3 has 14 residues. CDR1 and CDR2 (germline): SGDLS, YYNGEE. Here the CDR3 reads CASSGPFNTGELFF. The CDR3, as DNA: TGTGCCAGCAGCGGTCCCTTTAACACCGGGGAGCTGTTTTTT.

The chain combines TRBV2 with TRBJ2-1; 7 bases match TRBD2. The V gene end was trimmed by 1 base and the J gene end by 7 bases; junction bases not matched to a gene: 7. The CDR3 covers 15 residues. Germline CDR1 is SNHLY and CDR2 is FYNNEI. This CDR3 is CASSEEEQGGNEQFF. DNA for the CDR3: TGTGCCAGCAGTGAAGAGGAGCAGGGAGGGAATGAGCAGTTCTTC.

This clone was seen a few times. This chain links TRBV6-5 with TRBJ1-1; tentative D call: TRBD1 (5 bases). Germline CDR1 MNHEY, CDR2 SVGAGI. Trimming shortened V by 6 bases and J by 2 bases, and 13 bases separated the two germline ends. The CDR3 runs 14 residues. In DNA, the CDR3 is TGTGCCAGCAGAAACGACGGGGGAAACACTGAAGCTTTCTTT. Protein product: CASRNDGGNTEAFF.

The gene calls are TRBV9 and TRBJ2-1; 10 bases are a match to TRBD1. The junction had 6 bases not matched to a gene; V was cut back by 4 bases and J by 8 bases. The CDR3 is 14 amino acids. In germline, CDR1 is SGDLS, CDR2 YYNGEE. The CDR3 sequence is CASSLGQGMDEQFF. CDR3 in DNA: TGTGCCAGCAGCTTGGGACAGGGGATGGATGAGCAGTTCTTC.

This clone was counted only a few times. The chain links TRBV11-3 to TRBJ2-1, with D unresolved. The germline V gene has CDR1 SGHNT and CDR2 YENEEA. CDR3 length: 12 amino acids. The V and J ends lost 3 bases and 8 bases respectively, with 8 bases between them. DNA for the CDR3: TGTGCCAGCAGCTTTATCCGGTATGAGCAGTTCTTC. Its translation: CASSFIRYEQFF.

The J gene is TRBJ2-3, the V gene TRBV10-3; 14 bases line up with TRBD2. This CDR3 comprises 19 residues. Germline CDR1 ENHRY, CDR2 SYGVKD. Germline trimming cut 8 bases from V and 3 bases from J; bases unmatched to any gene: 16. Here the CDR3 reads CAIGAEKFGTSGRTDTQYF. As DNA, the CDR3 is TGTGCCATCGGGGCCGAGAAGTTCGGGACTAGCGGGAGAACAGATACGCAGTATTTT.

The chain recombines TRBV7-9 with TRBJ1-1; no firm D call. Germline CDR1 is SEHNR and CDR2 is FQNEAQ (reference sequence). V shed 8 bases and J shed 1 base, with 5 bases lying between them. This CDR3 is 11 amino acids long. CDR3 region: CASLENTEAFF. DNA of the CDR3: TGTGCCAGCCTAGAGAACACTGAAGCTTTCTTT.

This clone was counted once. The gene calls are TRBV9 and TRBJ1-1; 8 nucleotides line up with TRBD1. CDR1 and CDR2 from the germline V gene are SGDLS and YYNGEE. CDR3 length: 15 residues. V was clipped by 6 bases and J by 7 bases; unmatched bases: 14. CDR3 protein: CASTLRGQAEGEAFF. As DNA, the CDR3 is TGTGCCAGCACCCTAAGGGGACAGGCTGAGGGTGAAGCTTTCTTT.

The genes are TRBV18 and TRBJ2-1; 10 positions match TRBD2. Germline CDR1 is KGHSH and CDR2 is LQKENI. The CDR3 has 14 residues. Losses at the gene ends were 6 bases for V and 2 bases for J; bases not matched to a gene: 1. The chain's CDR3 is CASSSGRAYNEQFF. DNA of the CDR3: TGTGCCAGCTCGAGCGGGAGGGCCTACAATGAGCAGTTCTTC.